The rows below give T cell receptor beta chains drawn from one sample of a study of breast tumors, draining lymph nodes, adjacent tissues. Using its own MiXCR run on the multiplex PCR reads, TCRdb lists one record per CDR3 protein. The table lists under 25,000 distinct CDR3 sequences, about 40% of them singletons. Source material: breast tumor tissue. All receptors derive from a female donor with breast cancer. Some clones in this sample may be carry-over from other donors' samples. Both conserved end residues are part of each CDR3. The D gene is left open where the match is weak. Size is stated for part of the rows, as once, few or many counts, or as a class when the clone is expanded.

cdr3_aa cdr3_nt j_call clone_size v_call d_call cdr3_length
CASSQGTSDTGELFF TGTGCCAGCAGCCAAGGGACTAGCGACACCGGGGAGCTGTTTTTT TRBJ2-2 many TRBV4-2 TRBD2 15
CASSIETGRTDQPQHF TGTGCCAGTAGTATAGAAACAGGGAGGACGGATCAGCCCCAGCATTTT TRBJ1-5 many TRBV19 . 16
CAGSSGTSGPYEQYF TGTGCCGGCAGTTCCGGGACTAGCGGCCCCTACGAGCAATACTTC TRBJ2-7 . TRBV6-5 TRBD2 15
CASRVPGQRLATYEQYF TGTGCAAGTCGCGTTCCGGGACAGAGACTCGCTACCTACGAGCAGTACTTC TRBJ2-7 . TRBV12-2 . 17
CASRPVGLAELADTQYF TGCGCCAGCAGGCCCGTGGGACTAGCGGAACTGGCAGATACGCAGTATTTT TRBJ2-3 once TRBV5-1 TRBD2 17
CASSVDPGNNEQFF TGTGCCAGCAGCGTAGATCCGGGGAACAATGAGCAGTTCTTC TRBJ2-1 many TRBV9 . 14
CASSLVEGTTGELFF TGTGCCAGCAGCTTAGTAGAAGGGACCACCGGGGAGCTGTTTTTT TRBJ2-2 many TRBV11-2 . 15
CSASGRTEEQYF TGCAGTGCTAGCGGGAGGACCGAAGAGCAGTACTTC TRBJ2-7 . TRBV20-1 TRBD2 12
CASSHSGVRVPGDQYF TGTGCCAGCAGTCACTCAGGGGTGAGGGTGCCGGGGGACCAGTACTTC TRBJ2-7 many TRBV6-5 . 16
CASSLSGRPETQYF TGTGCCAGCAGTTTATCAGGACGCCCGGAGACCCAGTACTTC TRBJ2-5 many TRBV7-3 . 14
CASSLIVEETQYF TGTGCCAGCAGCTTAATTGTGGAAGAGACCCAGTACTTC TRBJ2-5 many TRBV7-3 . 13
CSARGLAGDDEQYF TGCAGTGCTAGAGGACTAGCGGGGGACGACGAGCAGTACTTC TRBJ2-7 medium-sized TRBV20-1 TRBD2 14
CASSQELAGPTIQQFF TGCGCCAGCAGCCAAGAACTAGCGGGACCCACAATCCAGCAGTTCTTC TRBJ2-1 . TRBV4-1 TRBD2 16
CASSYMAGPEAFF TGTGCCAGCAGTTACATGGCAGGTCCCGAAGCTTTCTTT TRBJ1-1 . TRBV6-5 . 13
CASSHPRGTGGANGYTF TGTGCCAGCAGCCATCCTAGGGGGACAGGGGGCGCGAATGGCTACACCTTC TRBJ1-2 . TRBV7-9 TRBD1 17
CASSQAGGRFEQFF TGTGCCAGCAGCCAAGCGGGAGGGCGGTTTGAGCAGTTCTTC TRBJ2-1 many TRBV4-2 TRBD2 14